This T cell receptor (beta chain) was identified during a study of blood T cell repertoires in COVID-19. This table comes from immunoSEQ multiplex PCR, and its TCRdb copy is limited to in-frame clones, with some not included. The table has some 48,000 clones, nearly 90% seen once; the top ten hold more than 2.5%. The CDR3 consists of 13 residues. Germline V lookup: CDR1 LNHNV, CDR2 YYDKDF (reference sequence). The trim removed 1 base at V and 13 bases at J, leaving 4 bases unmatched. V usage is TRBV15 and J usage is TRBJ2-1; 10 bases are shared with TRBD2. Sequencing was performed on peripheral blood. The clonotype originates from a man aged 45-60 years with active COVID-19. The CDR3 loop reads CATSRGEREGQFF. CDR3 sequence (DNA): TGTGCCACCAGCAGAGGGGAGCGGGAGGGACAGTTCTTC.